These T cell receptor beta chains were read from a single sample in a study of blood T cell repertoires in COVID-19. The method was immunoSEQ multiplex PCR; TCRdb's version includes in-frame clones alone and lacks a portion of them. This sample has roughly 100,000 clones, with approximately 84% found just once. Sequencing used peripheral blood. The receptors originated from a man between 60 and 75 years old with acute or convalescent COVID-19. Both conserved end residues are part of each CDR3. Fields, in order: V gene, CDR3 protein.

TRBV5-4,CASRRTSGRRPDTQYF
TRBV28,CAGRERRNTDTQYF
TRBV5-1,CASSSEGVEQFF
TRBV4-3,CASSQDTSGGRRSDTQYF
TRBV6-5,CASSYSGTGGNEAFF
TRBV24-1,CATSDPSGGLGYMQYF
TRBV2,CASSRLRRGYTF
TRBV18,CASSPTPPYDSPLHF
TRBV6-5,CASSSSGGGGETQYF
TRBV20-1,CSASVLAGVTQYF
TRBV5-1,CASSSGGLAGAGEQFF
TRBV5-1,CASSWTSSVGSTGELFF
TRBV19,CASREARAYNDEQFF